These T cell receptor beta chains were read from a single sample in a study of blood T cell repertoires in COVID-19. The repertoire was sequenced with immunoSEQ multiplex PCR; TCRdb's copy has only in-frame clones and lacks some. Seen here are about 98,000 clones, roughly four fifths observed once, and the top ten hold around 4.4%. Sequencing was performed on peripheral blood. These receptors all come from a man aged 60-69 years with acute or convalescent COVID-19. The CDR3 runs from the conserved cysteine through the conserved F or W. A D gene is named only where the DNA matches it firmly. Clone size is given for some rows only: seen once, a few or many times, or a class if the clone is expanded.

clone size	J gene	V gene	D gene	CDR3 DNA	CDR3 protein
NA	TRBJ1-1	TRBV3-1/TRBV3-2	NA	TGTGCCAGCGGCAACCGGGGGTTTGAAGCTTTCTTT	CASGNRGFEAFF
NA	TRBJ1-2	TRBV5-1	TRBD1	TGCGCCAGCAGCCTGGGGGCAGGGGGCTATGGCTACACCTTC	CASSLGAGGYGYTF
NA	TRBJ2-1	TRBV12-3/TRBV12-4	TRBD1	TGTGCCAGTGTAACAGGGGGTAATGAGCAGTTCTTC	CASVTGGNEQFF
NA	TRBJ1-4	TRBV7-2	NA	TGTGCCAGCAGCTTAGCGCTTCGGGAGAATGAAAAACTGTTTTTT	CASSLALRENEKLFF
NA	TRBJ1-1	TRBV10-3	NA	TGTGCCATCCATACAGGGCGAGAAAACACTGAAGCTTTCTTT	CAIHTGRENTEAFF
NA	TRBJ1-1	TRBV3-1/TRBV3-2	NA	TGTGCCAGCAGCACACAGGGGAACACTGAAGCTTTCTTT	CASSTQGNTEAFF
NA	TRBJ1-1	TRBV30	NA	TGTGCCTGGAAGGTCCTGGGCAGCACGAACACTGAAGCTTTCTTT	CAWKVLGSTNTEAFF
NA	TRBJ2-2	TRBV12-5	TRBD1	TGTGCTAGTGGTTTGCCCCAGACAGGGGTGACCGGGGAGCTGTTTTTT	CASGLPQTGVTGELFF
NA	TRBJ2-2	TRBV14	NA	TGTGCCAGCAGCCCGCAGTTCGCCGGGGAGCTGTTTTTT	CASSPQFAGELFF
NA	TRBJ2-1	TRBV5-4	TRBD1	TGTGCCAGCAGCTTGGCCGTCAGGGGGACCTACAATGAGCAGTTCTTC	CASSLAVRGTYNEQFF
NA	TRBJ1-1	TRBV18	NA	TGTGCCAGCTCACTGGACAGGAACACTGAAGCTTTCTTT	CASSLDRNTEAFF
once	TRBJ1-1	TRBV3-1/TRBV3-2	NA	TGTGCCAGCAGCCCCCAGTCAACGAACACTGAAGCTTTCTTT	CASSPQSTNTEAFF
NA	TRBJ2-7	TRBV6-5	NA	TGTGCCAGCAGTTACACGGCCAGGGGTAGCGACGAGCAGTACTTC	CASSYTARGSDEQYF
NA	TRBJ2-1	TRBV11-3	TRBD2	TGTGCCAGCAGCTCCAACTTCGGCCTAGCGGAATACAATGAGCAGTTCTTC	CASSSNFGLAEYNEQFF
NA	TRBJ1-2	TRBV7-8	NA	TGTGCCAGCAGCTTAGGGGAGGCCTACTATGGCTACACCTTC	CASSLGEAYYGYTF
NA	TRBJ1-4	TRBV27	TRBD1	TGTGCCAGCAGTTACCACAGGGGGAGTGAAAAACTGTTTTTT	CASSYHRGSEKLFF
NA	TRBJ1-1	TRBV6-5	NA	TGTGCCACAAAGGCACAGATGAACACTGAAGCTTTCTTT	CATKAQMNTEAFF
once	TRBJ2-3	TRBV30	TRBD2	TGTGCCTGGAGTGGGATAGCGGGAGGGGAAGATACGCAGTATTTT	CAWSGIAGGEDTQYF
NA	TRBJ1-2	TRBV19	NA	TGTGCCAGTAGTCCCATCGGCGGAGAGGGGGTAGGAGGCGATGGCTACACCTTC	CASSPIGGEGVGGDGYTF
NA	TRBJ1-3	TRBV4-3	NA	TGCGCCAGCAGCCAAGGAAACGGGCGGGATGGAAACACCATATATTTT	CASSQGNGRDGNTIYF
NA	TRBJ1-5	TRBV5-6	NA	TGTGCCAGCAGCCCCGGACAGAGCACCAGGCCCCAGCATTTT	CASSPGQSTRPQHF
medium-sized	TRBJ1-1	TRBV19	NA	TGTGCCAGTAGTCGAGAGGACAGCCAGAACACTGAAGCTTTCTTT	CASSREDSQNTEAFF
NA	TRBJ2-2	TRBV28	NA	NA	CASSSSGLAGTTGELFF
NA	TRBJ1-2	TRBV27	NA	TGTGCCAGCAGTTCGACCCCGGGTGGCTATGGCTACACCTTC	CASSSTPGGYGYTF
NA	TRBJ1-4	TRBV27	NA	TGTGCCAGCAGTGAGGGATTGAAGGAAAAACTGTTTTTT	CASSEGLKEKLFF
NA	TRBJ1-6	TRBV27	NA	TGTGCCAGCAGTTTCGAGGCGAGCTCCTATAATTCACCCCTCCACTTT	CASSFEASSYNSPLHF
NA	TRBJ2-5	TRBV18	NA	TGTGCCAGCTCACCACGAGGAGGTCTCCAAGAGACCCAGTACTTC	CASSPRGGLQETQYF
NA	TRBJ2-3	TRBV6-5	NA	TGTGCCAGCAGACCCCGACTAGTAGATACGCAGTATTTT	CASRPRLVDTQYF
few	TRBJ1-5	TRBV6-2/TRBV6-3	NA	TGTGCCAGCAGTTTATATTCCCGTGATCAGCCCCAGCATTTT	CASSLYSRDQPQHF
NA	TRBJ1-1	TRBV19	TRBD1	TGTGCCAGTAGTGATTGGACAGGGGGCAGGGCTGAAGCTTTCTTT	CASSDWTGGRAEAFF
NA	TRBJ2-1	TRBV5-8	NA	TGTGCCAGCAGCTCCACAGGGCGGGATGAGCAGTTCTTC	CASSSTGRDEQFF
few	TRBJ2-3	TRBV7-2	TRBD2	TGTGCCAGCAGCCATGGGACTAGCGGGAGTTGGGGCACAGATACGCAGTATTTT	CASSHGTSGSWGTDTQYF
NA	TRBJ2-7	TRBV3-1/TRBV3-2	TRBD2	TGTGCCAGCAGCCAAGCCGCTAGCGGACAAGCCTATGACTACGAGCAGTACTTC	CASSQAASGQAYDYEQYF
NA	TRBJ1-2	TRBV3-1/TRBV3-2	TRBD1	TGTGCCAGCAGCCAGACCGGGACAGCTAACTATGGCTACACCTTC	CASSQTGTANYGYTF
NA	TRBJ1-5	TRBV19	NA	TGTGCCAGTAGTACCGCCAGGGGTAGCAATCAGCCCCAGCATTTT	CASSTARGSNQPQHF
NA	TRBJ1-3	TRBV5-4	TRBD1	TGTGCCAGCAGCTTTGGGACAGGTGGGAACACCATATATTTT	CASSFGTGGNTIYF
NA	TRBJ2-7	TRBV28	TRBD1	TGTGCCAGCAGTTACCGGGACAGGAGGTCCCTGCAGTACTTC	CASSYRDRRSLQYF
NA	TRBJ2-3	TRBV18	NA	TGTGCCAGCTCTGGGGGGACCACAGATACGCAGTATTTT	CASSGGTTDTQYF
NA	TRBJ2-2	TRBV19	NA	TGTGCCAGTAGGGACTCCTTATGGACCGGGGAGCTGTTTTTT	CASRDSLWTGELFF
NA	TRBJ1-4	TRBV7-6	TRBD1	TGTGCCAGCAGCTTAGAGGTCCCGGGACAGGTTAATGAAAAACTGTTTTTT	CASSLEVPGQVNEKLFF
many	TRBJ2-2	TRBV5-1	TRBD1	TGCGCCAGCAGCTACGGACAGGGTCCGACCGGGGAGCTGTTTTTT	CASSYGQGPTGELFF
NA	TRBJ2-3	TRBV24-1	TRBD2	TGTGCCACCACCTCGGGGGGTAGGGAGATCCCAGATACGCAGTATTTT	CATTSGGREIPDTQYF
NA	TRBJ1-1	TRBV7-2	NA	TGTGCCAGCAGCTCCGGACAGGAAGCTTTCTTT	CASSSGQEAFF
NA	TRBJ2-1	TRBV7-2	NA	TGTGCCAGCAGCTTAGGGGGCGGTAACTCCTACAATGAGCAGTTCTTC	CASSLGGGNSYNEQFF
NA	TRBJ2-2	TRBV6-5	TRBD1	TGTGCCAGCAGGACAGGGGGCAACACCGGGGAGCTGTTTTTT	CASRTGGNTGELFF
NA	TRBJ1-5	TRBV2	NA	TGTGCCAGCAGTGACCAGGACAGTTGGATTAACAATCAGCCCCAGCATTTT	CASSDQDSWINNQPQHF
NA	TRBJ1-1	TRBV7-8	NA	TGTGCCAGCAGCTCTGATTCGAGGAGGGAAGCTTTCTTT	CASSSDSRREAFF
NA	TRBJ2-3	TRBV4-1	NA	TGCGCCAGCACCGCAGTGGACAGCTCAACAGATACGCAGTATTTT	CASTAVDSSTDTQYF
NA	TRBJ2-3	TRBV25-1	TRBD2	TGTGCCAGCAGTGAAGGAGTAGCGGGGGGGCCGCTAGATACGCAGTATTTT	CASSEGVAGGPLDTQYF
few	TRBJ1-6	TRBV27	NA	TGTGCCAGCAGGGGGTTGGACACTAATTCACCCCTCCACTTT	CASRGLDTNSPLHF
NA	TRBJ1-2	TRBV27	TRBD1	TGTGCCAGCAGTTACCGGACAGGTCGGGGCTACACCTTC	CASSYRTGRGYTF
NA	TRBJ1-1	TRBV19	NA	TGTGCCAGTAGCCCCCAGGCAGGGCTGAACACTGAAGCTTTCTTT	CASSPQAGLNTEAFF
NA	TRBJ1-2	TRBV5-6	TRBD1	TGTGCCAGCAGCTCGGCGTACAGGGGTAGCTATGGCTACACCTTC	CASSSAYRGSYGYTF
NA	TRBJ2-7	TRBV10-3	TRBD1	TGTGCCATCAGAGGACAGGGGTACGACGAGCAGTACTTC	CAIRGQGYDEQYF
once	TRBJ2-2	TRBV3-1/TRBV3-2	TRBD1	TGTGCCAGCAGCGGACAGGGGTATAACACCGGGGAGCTGTTTTTT	CASSGQGYNTGELFF
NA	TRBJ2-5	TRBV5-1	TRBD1	TGCGCCAGCAGCCTGGGACAGGGCCAAGAGACCCAGTACTTC	CASSLGQGQETQYF
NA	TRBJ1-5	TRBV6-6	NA	TGTGCCAGCAGTTATGGGCAGGGGACCAATCAGCCCCAGCATTTT	CASSYGQGTNQPQHF
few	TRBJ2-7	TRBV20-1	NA	TGCAGTGTCCCGACAGCCTACGAGCAGTACTTC	CSVPTAYEQYF